Shown below are 23 T cell receptor beta chains from a single sample sequenced in a study of cytomegalovirus exposure and HLA in healthy donors. TCRdb's table, derived via immunoSEQ multiplex PCR, lists solely in-frame clones and lacks some. The sample has 120,000 or so clones; about 96% are singletons. Sequencing was done on a sample of PBMCs. Source of these receptors: a man younger than 30 in good health and CMV-seronegative.

Note on this clone: Other nucleotide sequences from this sample produce the same CDR3. The V gene is TRBV11-3, the J gene TRBJ2-1, with 10 nucleotides matching TRBD2. Trimming removed 5 bases from V and 4 bases from J; junction bases left unmatched: 5. CDR3 length equals 15 residues. Germline-derived CDR1 and CDR2 are SGHNT and YENEEA. The CDR3: CASSPSGSLYNEQFF. Here the CDR3 DNA reads TGTGCCAGCAGCCCTAGCGGGAGCTTGTACAATGAGCAGTTCTTC.

This clone was counted between two and nine times. This chain uses TRBV7-9 with TRBJ1-2; 7 nucleotides line up with TRBD1. Looked up from germline, CDR1 is SEHNR and CDR2 is FQNEAQ (reference sequence). CDR3 length: 13 residues. J gave up 6 bases and V 1 base, and 2 bases lay outside the gene matches. The CDR3 sequence is CASSLGDRNGYTF. The CDR3 DNA follows: TGTGCCAGCAGCTTAGGGGACAGAAATGGCTACACCTTC.

This sequence joins TRBV28 and TRBJ2-1; maybe TRBD2 (5 bases). V was pared by 6 bases and J by 10 bases, with 13 bases between. The CDR3 length is 12 residues. In germline, CDR1 is MDHEN, CDR2 SYDVKM. The CDR3: CASSRSRVEQFF. CDR3 coding DNA: TGTGCCAGCAGCCGATCGAGGGTAGAGCAGTTCTTC.

The chain has TRBV5-5 and TRBJ1-3; tentatively, D is TRBD1 (6 bases). The germline V gene encodes CDR1 SGHKS and CDR2 YYEKEE (reference sequence). The CDR3 length is 14 residues. V gave up 2 bases and J gave up 3 bases, with 9 bases separating them. In DNA, the CDR3 is TGTGCCAGCAGCTTAGGGGGAAGTGGAAACACCATATATTTT. Protein product: CASSLGGSGNTIYF.

This chain joins TRBV5-1 and TRBJ1-2; D gene uncertain. This CDR3 has 12 residues. Trimming pared 6 bases from V and 5 bases from J, leaving 11 bases between. From germline, CDR1 is SGHRS and CDR2 YFSETQ. The CDR3 spells CASTGDRYGYTF. CDR3 DNA sequence: TGCGCCAGCACCGGGGATCGGTATGGCTACACCTTC.

The CDR3 sequence: CASSLDSGTGELFF. The DNA for the CDR3 is TGTGCCAGCAGCCTCGACTCGGGCACCGGGGAGCTGTTTTTT. The chain has TRBV2 and TRBJ2-2; D gene ambiguous. Deletions cut 6 bases from V and 4 bases from J, with 12 bases between. Germline loops: CDR1 SNHLY, CDR2 FYNNEI. CDR3 length: 14 residues. The full variable domain, its missing parts supplied by reference TRBV2 and TRBJ2-2, is EPEVTQTPSHQVTQMGQEVILRCVPISNHLYFYWYRQILGQKVEFLVSFYNNEISEKSEIFDDQFSVERPDGSNFTLKIRSTKLEDSAMYFCASSLDSGTGELFFGEGSRLTVL.

This chain connects TRBV27 to TRBJ2-3; D possibly corresponds to TRBD1 (6 bases). Germline assignment: CDR1 MNHEY and CDR2 SMNVEV (reference sequence). V lost 4 bases to trimming and J lost 2 bases, with 19 bases between them. The CDR3 contains 17 residues. CDR3 sequence reads: CASSSRQARGLTDTQYF. The CDR3 region has the DNA TGTGCCAGCAGTTCCAGACAGGCCCGAGGACTCACAGATACGCAGTATTTT.

The chain uses TRBV6-1 and TRBJ2-7; 7 positions agree with TRBD2. The CDR3 runs 13 residues. Germline assignment: CDR1 MNHNS and CDR2 SASEGT. CDR3: CASGRVPGDEQYF. The CDR3 region has the DNA TGTGCTTCGGGGAGGGTACCGGGGGACGAGCAGTACTTC.

This chain uses TRBV11-2 with TRBJ1-5; 7 positions match TRBD1. Per the germline V gene, CDR1 is SGHAT and CDR2 is FQNNGV. The junction had 3 bases not matched to a gene; V was cut back by 1 base and J by 0 bases. The CDR3 has 16 amino acids. CDR3 loop: CASSLGGQYSNQPQHF. In DNA, the CDR3 is TGTGCCAGCAGCTTAGGGGGACAGTATAGCAATCAGCCCCAGCATTTT.

This chain uses TRBV28 with TRBJ1-2; D is uncertain. Trimming shortened V by 3 bases and J by 8 bases, and 13 bases separated the two germline ends. Germline values: CDR1 MDHEN, CDR2 SYDVKM. The CDR3 consists of 13 residues. The CDR3 nucleotides read TGTGCCAGCAGTTTTTCGGGGAATGCGGGCTACACCTTC. Amino acids: CASSFSGNAGYTF.

The CDR3, as DNA: TGTGCCTGGAGTGTAGCCTATTACAATGAGCAGTTCTTC. Translating it yields CAWSVAYYNEQFF. The chain is built from TRBV30 and TRBJ2-1, with D unresolved. Germline V gene data show CDR1 as GTSNPN and CDR2 as SVGIG (reference sequence). V lost 0 bases and J 4 bases, leaving 7 bases between the germline ends. The CDR3 is 13 residues long.

The chain has TRBV4-3 and TRBJ2-1; 10 nucleotides match TRBD1. The germline CDR1 and CDR2 sequences are LGHNA and YSLEER. The CDR3 contains 15 residues. V shed 4 bases, J shed 6 bases, and the junction held 6 bases outside the gene matches. CDR3 in DNA: TGCGCCAGCAGCCTACGGACAGGGGGTTTCAATGAGCAGTTCTTC. This encodes CASSLRTGGFNEQFF.

V gene TRBV29-1 combines with J gene TRBJ2-7; the match to TRBD2 covers 10 bases. CDR1 and CDR2 (germline): SQVTM, ANQGSEA. The CDR3 extends over 16 amino acids. Trimming cost V 4 bases and J 3 bases; bases outside gene matches: 12. Here the CDR3 DNA reads TGCAGCGTTGTTCTAGCGGGAGCTTCGCGGAACTACGAGCAGTACTTC. Translated, it gives CSVVLAGASRNYEQYF.

The genes are TRBV9 and TRBJ1-1, with D perhaps matching TRBD1 (5 bases). Germline-derived CDR1 and CDR2 are SGDLS and YYNGEE. The CDR3 contains 15 residues. Between the trimmed V and J ends, which lost 0 bases and 6 bases, there was a span of 15 bases. CDR3 residues: CASSVDPGIRAEAFF. For the CDR3, the DNA is TGTGCCAGCAGCGTAGACCCAGGGATAAGAGCTGAAGCTTTCTTT.

V gene TRBV25-1 combines with J gene TRBJ1-4; D remains unclear. Trimming shortened V by 1 base and J by 5 bases, and 8 bases separated the two germline ends. From germline, CDR1 is MGHDK and CDR2 SYGVNS. The CDR3 runs 14 residues. For the CDR3, the DNA is TGTGCCAGCAGTGAATTATCAGGAAATGAAAAACTGTTTTTT. Its translation is CASSELSGNEKLFF.

The sample holds one count of this clone. The J gene is TRBJ2-7, the V gene TRBV5-1; 12 bases map to TRBD2. Germline V gives CDR1 SGHRS, CDR2 YFSETQ. This CDR3 has 17 amino acids. J gave up 5 bases and V 4 bases, and 13 bases lay outside the gene matches. CDR3 sequence: CASSTLTSGSISDEQYF. The CDR3 DNA reads as TGCGCCAGCAGCACGCTGACTAGCGGGAGTATTAGCGACGAGCAGTACTTC.

This chain joins TRBV10-3 and TRBJ1-1, with D possibly being TRBD1 (6 bases). Germline-derived CDR1 and CDR2 are ENHRY and SYGVKD. Trimming shortened V by 8 bases and J by 4 bases, and 14 bases separated the two germline ends. The CDR3 sequence is 13 residues long. The CDR3 protein is CAIGGGAVTEAFF. The CDR3 DNA reads TGTGCCATCGGAGGGGGGGCGGTCACTGAAGCTTTCTTT.

The chain has TRBV4-3 and TRBJ2-1; 9 nucleotides align to TRBD2. The CDR3 contains 16 residues. Germline CDR1 and CDR2: LGHNA and YSLEER. V dropped 0 bases and J dropped 6; count of bases not matched to a gene: 6. The CDR3 spells CASSQELVAGVNEQFF. In DNA, the CDR3 is TGCGCCAGCAGCCAAGAGTTGGTAGCGGGAGTCAATGAGCAGTTCTTC.

The chain has TRBV30 and TRBJ1-1; TRBD1 is a possible D gene (6 bases). The CDR3 has 13 residues. Trimming took 2 bases from V and 6 from J, leaving 13 bases between them. Germline assignment: CDR1 GTSNPN and CDR2 SVGIG (reference sequence). The CDR3 loop reads CAWSFETGPEAFF. The CDR3 DNA reads as TGTGCCTGGAGTTTCGAAACAGGGCCTGAAGCTTTCTTT.

This clone was observed once. CDR3 sequence: CAISEGGQGTDTQYF. The DNA for the CDR3 is TGTGCCATCAGTGAGGGGGGACAGGGTACAGATACGCAGTATTTT. This chain connects TRBV10-3 to TRBJ2-3; 9 bases are shared with TRBD1. V dropped 2 bases and J dropped 3; count of bases not matched to a gene: 3. The CDR3 runs 15 residues. From germline, CDR1 is ENHRY and CDR2 SYGVKD.

J is TRBJ2-5 and V is TRBV5-6; the D gene is possibly TRBD1 (6 bases). The CDR3 extends over 15 amino acids. In germline, CDR1 is SGHDT, CDR2 YYEEEE. V lost 4 bases to trimming and J lost 5 bases, with 18 bases between them. Written as DNA, the CDR3 is TGTGCCAGCAGCGCCAGGGGAAAGTTAGGCGAGACCCAGTACTTC. Protein product: CASSARGKLGETQYF.

This chain joins TRBV9 and TRBJ1-2; 9 bases agree with TRBD1. CDR3 length: 14 residues. V lost 8 bases and J lost 0; bases outside the gene matches: 5. Germline V lookup: CDR1 SGDLS, CDR2 YYNGEE. CDR3 bases: TGTGCCAGACCGGGACAGGGAGCTAACTATGGCTACACCTTC. Its translation: CARPGQGANYGYTF.

Details on this clone: At one end, the junction sequence differs from germline, possibly due to a read error. In the same sample, other DNA sequences code for this CDR3. The genes are TRBV15 and TRBJ2-2, with TRBD2 matching 13 bases. Germline CDR1 and CDR2: LNHNV and YYDKDF (reference sequence). This CDR3 contains 17 residues. The CDR3 reads CATSRDVGTSGTGELFF. Written as DNA, the CDR3 is TGTGCCACCAGCAGAGATGTCGGGACTAGCGGGACCGGGGAGCTGTTCTTT. Combining the CDR3 with reference TRBV15 and TRBJ2-2 gives the whole variable domain DAMVIQNPRYQVTQFGKPVTLSCSQTLNHNVMYWYQQKSSQAPKLLFHYYDKDFNNEADTPDNFQSRRPNTSFCFLDIRSPGLGDTAMYLCATSRDVGTSGTGELFFGEGSRLTVL.